This passage covers 15 T cell receptor beta chains from one sample sequenced in a study of post-analysis software for immune sequencing data. Overall study results and limits: TRBV5-6, TRBV5-1 and TRBV20-1 were among four or five TRBV segments more frequent in patients than controls.

Their specific antigens are unknown. Carried by the TCR beta cDNA libraries were unique molecular identifiers. TCRdb re-called the PCR reads with MiXCR, one entry per CDR3 protein. The table records about 260,000 distinct CDR3 sequences, 36% of them present only once. Sequencing was performed on blood. The receptors come from a girl aged 10 to 17 with multiple sclerosis.

This clonotype was observed a handful of times. This sequence joins TRBV5-1 and TRBJ1-5; no definite D call. The germline V and J ends were trimmed by 0 bases and 4 bases, with 8 bases remaining between them. The germline CDR1 and CDR2 sequences are SGHRS and YFSETQ. This CDR3 has 14 residues. The CDR3 bases are TGCGCCAGCAGCTTGGAGGTAGGGAATCAGCCCCAGCATTTT. Translated: CASSLEVGNQPQHF.

About this clonotype: Since a much larger clone is just one base distant, this may be a read error. The rearrangement joins TRBV20-1 to TRBJ2-5, with D unresolved. The DNA end is more similar to TRBJ2-7, so the J call may be wrong. Looked up from germline, CDR1 is DFQATT and CDR2 is SNEGSKA (reference sequence). The CDR3 length is 14 residues. The CDR3 DNA is TGCGGTGCCAGAGATGACAATGAGTTTTACGAGCAGTACTTC. Amino acids: CGARDDNEFYEQYF.

The gene calls are TRBV20-1 and TRBJ2-5, with no clear D. V was cut by 0 bases and J by 4 bases, with 9 bases left in between. CDR1 is DFQATT, CDR2 SNEGSKA, per germline (reference sequence). The CDR3 extends over 13 amino acids. CDR3 in amino acids: CSARDLGIETQYF. The CDR3 region has the DNA TGCAGTGCTAGAGACCTGGGGATAGAGACCCAGTACTTC.

The rearrangement uses TRBV4-3 and TRBJ2-3; D remains ambiguous. Germline assignment: CDR1 LGHNA and CDR2 YSLEER. The length of the CDR3 is 15 residues. Between the trimmed V and J ends, which lost 0 bases and 4 bases, there was a span of 11 bases. The CDR3, as DNA: TGCGCCAGCAGCCAAGAAGTTAGCACCCCAGATACGCAGTATTTT. Residues: CASSQEVSTPDTQYF.

V and J are TRBV7-9 and TRBJ2-7; D may be TRBD2 (6 bases). The germline V gene has CDR1 SEHNR and CDR2 FQNEAQ (reference sequence). Trimming took off 3 bases at V and 0 bases at J, with 12 bases between the two ends. The CDR3 spans 15 residues. The CDR3 region is CASSFRDFGSYEQYF. As DNA, the CDR3 is TGTGCCAGCAGCTTCCGGGACTTCGGCTCCTACGAGCAGTACTTC.

This clonotype has at least ten counts. The V gene is TRBV29-1, the J gene TRBJ1-2, with D possibly TRBD1 on 5 matching bases. V dropped 1 base and J dropped 6 bases, with 12 bases sitting between them. Germline CDR1 reads SQVTM; CDR2 reads ANQGSEA. The CDR3 has 13 amino acids. The CDR3 DNA follows: TGCAGCGTTGAAGTAGCCAGGGCACATGGCTACACCTTC. Its translation is CSVEVARAHGYTF.

Ten or more counts support this clonotype. The chain links TRBV4-2 to TRBJ2-5; TRBD1 matches at 8 bases. Germline loops: CDR1 LGHNA, CDR2 YNFKEQ. V was pared by 0 bases and J by 4 bases, with 13 bases of the junction left unmatched. This CDR3 has 18 amino acids. DNA of the CDR3: TGTGCCAGCAGCCAAGATTACCGGGACAGGAGAGGATCAGAGACCCAGTACTTC. Its protein product is CASSQDYRDRRGSETQYF.

The chain has TRBV10-2 and TRBJ2-7, with D unclear. The DNA end is more similar to TRBJ2-5, so the J call may be wrong. The CDR3 runs 12 residues. Germline-derived CDR1 and CDR2 are WSHSY and SAAADI. The CDR3 here is CASSELGKTQYF. Written as DNA, the CDR3 is TGCGCCAGCAGTGAGTTGGGGAAGACCCAGTACTTC.

A word on this clonotype: This may stem from a read error, because a much larger clone lies one nucleotide away. V gene TRBV6-2 or TRBV6-3 combines with J gene TRBJ2-3, with no clear D. Germline CDR1 reads MNHEY; CDR2 reads SVGEGT. The length of the CDR3 is 15 residues. CDR3 sequence (DNA): TGTACCAGCAGTTATGAGGTTAAAAGCACAGATACGCAGTATTTT. It codes for CTSSYEVKSTDTQYF.

This clonotype was found many times. Here the CDR3 reads CASSLAHRAETQYF. CDR3 sequence (DNA): TGTGCCAGCAGCTTAGCGCACAGAGCAGAGACCCAGTACTTC. The chain joins TRBV7-6 to TRBJ2-5, with no clear D. This CDR3 has 14 amino acids. The germline V and J ends were trimmed by 0 bases and 4 bases, with 9 bases remaining between them. Germline CDR1 and CDR2: SGHVS and FNYEAQ.

A note on this clonotype: With a much larger clone just one base away, this may be a read error. The J gene is TRBJ1-1, the V gene TRBV4-2; TRBD1 is a possible D gene (5 bases). Germline-derived CDR1 and CDR2 are LGHNA and YNFKEQ. CDR3 length equals 14 residues. CDR3 in DNA: TGTGTCAGCAGCCAAGTAGGAGGGACCACTGAAGCTTTCTTT. This translates into CVSSQVGGTTEAFF.

A few counts support this clonotype. This sequence may be a read error, since a much larger clone differs from it by one base. The V gene is TRBV29-1, the J gene TRBJ2-3, with D tentatively TRBD2 (7 bases). The CDR3 totals 13 residues. Germline V gives CDR1 SQVTM, CDR2 ANQGSEA. The CDR3 region has the DNA TGCAGCTTATCCGGACTAGGGGGGGATACGCTGTATTTT. Translating gives CSLSGLGGDTLYF.

This clonotype was observed at least ten times. The chain couples TRBV7-2 to TRBJ1-2; D possibly corresponds to TRBD1 (6 bases). The CDR3 has 13 residues. The germline V and J ends were trimmed by 2 bases and 5 bases, with 9 bases remaining between them. Germline assignment: CDR1 SGHTA and CDR2 FQGNSA. The CDR3 bases are TGTGCCAGCAGCTTAAAAGGGGGGTATGGCTACACCTTC. Protein product: CASSLKGGYGYTF.

As to this clonotype: A much larger clone differs from this one at a single base, so this may be a read error. The genes are TRBV11-2 and TRBJ2-1; 11 bases match TRBD2. CDR1 SGHAT and CDR2 FQNNGV come from the germline V gene. After removal of 4 bases from V and 5 bases from J, the junction contained 10 bases not matched to a gene. The CDR3 consists of 17 residues. The CDR3 loop reads CASSSVSGGGRNNEQFF. DNA for the CDR3: TGTGCCAGCAGCTCCGTTAGCGGGGGGGGTAGGAACAATGAGCAGTTCTTC. Full variable domain (rest looked up from reference TRBV11-2 and TRBJ2-1): EAGVAQSPRYKIIEKRQSVAFWCNPISGHATLYWYQQILGQGPKLLIQFQNNGVVDDSQLPKDRFSAERLKGVDSTLKIQPAKLEDSAVYLCASSSVSGGGRNNEQFFGPGTRLTVL.

This clonotype was seen ten or more times. The V gene is TRBV27, the J gene TRBJ2-6; TRBD1 matches at 7 bases. Trimming removed 1 base from V and 2 bases from J; junction bases left unmatched: 2. Germline-derived CDR1 and CDR2 are MNHEY and SMNVEV (reference sequence). The length of the CDR3 is 16 residues. The CDR3: CASSLLGTAGANVLTF. The CDR3 bases are TGTGCCAGCAGTTTATTGGGGACAGCTGGGGCCAACGTCCTGACTTTC.